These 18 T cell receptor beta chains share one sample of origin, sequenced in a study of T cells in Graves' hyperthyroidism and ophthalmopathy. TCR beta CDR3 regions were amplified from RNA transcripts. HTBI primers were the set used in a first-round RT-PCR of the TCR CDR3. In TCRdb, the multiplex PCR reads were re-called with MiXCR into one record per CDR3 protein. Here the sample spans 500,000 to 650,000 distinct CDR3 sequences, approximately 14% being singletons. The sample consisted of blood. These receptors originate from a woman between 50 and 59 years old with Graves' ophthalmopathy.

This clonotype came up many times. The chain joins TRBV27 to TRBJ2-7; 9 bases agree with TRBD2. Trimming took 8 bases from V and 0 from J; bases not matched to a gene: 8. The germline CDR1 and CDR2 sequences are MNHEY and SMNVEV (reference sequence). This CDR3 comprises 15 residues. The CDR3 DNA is TGTGCCAGCCTACCTCTAGCGGGACCCTCCTACGAGCAGTACTTC. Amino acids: CASLPLAGPSYEQYF.

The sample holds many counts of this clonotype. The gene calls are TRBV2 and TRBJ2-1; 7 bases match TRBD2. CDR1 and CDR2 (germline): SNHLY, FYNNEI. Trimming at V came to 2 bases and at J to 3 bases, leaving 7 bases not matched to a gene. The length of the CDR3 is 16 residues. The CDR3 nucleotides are TGTGCCAGCAGTGAATGGGGGGGACTCGACTACAATGAGCAGTTCTTC. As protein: CASSEWGGLDYNEQFF.

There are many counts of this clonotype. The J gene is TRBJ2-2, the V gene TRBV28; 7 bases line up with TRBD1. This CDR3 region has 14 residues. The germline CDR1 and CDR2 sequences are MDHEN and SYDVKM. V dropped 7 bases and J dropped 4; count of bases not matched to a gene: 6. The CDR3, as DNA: TGTGCCAGCATCCCGGGACAGAGCACCGGGGAGCTGTTTTTT. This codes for CASIPGQSTGELFF.

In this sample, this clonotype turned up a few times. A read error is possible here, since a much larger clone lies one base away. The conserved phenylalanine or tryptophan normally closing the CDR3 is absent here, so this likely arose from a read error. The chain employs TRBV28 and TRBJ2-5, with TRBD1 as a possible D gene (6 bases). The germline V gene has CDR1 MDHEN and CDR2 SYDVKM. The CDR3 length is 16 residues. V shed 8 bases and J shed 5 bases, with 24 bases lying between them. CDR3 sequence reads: CASGRPGRDIYETQYL. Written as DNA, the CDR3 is TGTGCCAGCGGCCGCCCCGGCCGGGACATTTACGAGACCCAGTACCTC.

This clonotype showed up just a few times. The CDR3, as DNA: TGTGCCAGCACGTTACGACGGAGCTCCTACGAGCAGTACTTC. It specifies CASTLRRSSYEQYF. The gene calls are TRBV6-2 or TRBV6-3 and TRBJ2-7; D uncertain. Germline CDR1 MNHEY, CDR2 SVGEGT. Trimming left V 7 bases short and J 0 bases short, with 13 bases between. The CDR3 extends over 14 amino acids.

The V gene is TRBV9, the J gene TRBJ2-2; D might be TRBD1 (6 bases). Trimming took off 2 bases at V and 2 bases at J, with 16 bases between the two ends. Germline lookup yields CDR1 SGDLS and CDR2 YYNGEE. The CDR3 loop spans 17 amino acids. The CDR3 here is CASSVRSGQLNTGELFF. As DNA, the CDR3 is TGTGCCAGCAGCGTGAGATCGGGACAACTAAACACCGGGGAGCTGTTTTTT.

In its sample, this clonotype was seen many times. In DNA, the CDR3 is TGTGCCTGGAGGGGGGACTCCGGCAATCAGCCCCAGCATTTT. Translated: CAWRGDSGNQPQHF. The V and J genes are TRBV30 and TRBJ1-5; maybe TRBD1 (5 bases). Trimming pared 3 bases from V and 2 bases from J, leaving 11 bases between. This CDR3 spans 14 amino acids. CDR1 is GTSNPN, CDR2 SVGIG, per germline (reference sequence).

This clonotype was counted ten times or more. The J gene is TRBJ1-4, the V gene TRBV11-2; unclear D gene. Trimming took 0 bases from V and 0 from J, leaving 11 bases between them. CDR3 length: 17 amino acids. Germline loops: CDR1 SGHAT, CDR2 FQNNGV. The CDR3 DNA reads TGTGCCAGCAGCTTAGACCACCCCCGGGCAACTAATGAAAAACTGTTTTTT. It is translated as CASSLDHPRATNEKLFF.

CDR3 nucleotide sequence: TGTGCCAGCAGCGTAGCCCACAGCAACTATTCACCCCTCCACTTT. It codes for CASSVAHSNYSPLHF. The chain employs TRBV9 and TRBJ1-6; no firm D call. V dropped 0 bases and J dropped 8 bases, with 12 bases sitting between them. The CDR3 sequence is 15 residues long. Germline V CDR1 and CDR2: SGDLS, YYNGEE. Looking up the rest from reference TRBV9 and TRBJ1-6 gives the full variable domain: DSGVTQTPKHLITATGQRVTLRCSPRSGDLSVYWYQQSLDQGLQFLIQYYNGEERAKGNILERFSAQQFPDLHSELNLSSLELGDSALYFCASSVAHSNYSPLHFGNGTRLTVT.

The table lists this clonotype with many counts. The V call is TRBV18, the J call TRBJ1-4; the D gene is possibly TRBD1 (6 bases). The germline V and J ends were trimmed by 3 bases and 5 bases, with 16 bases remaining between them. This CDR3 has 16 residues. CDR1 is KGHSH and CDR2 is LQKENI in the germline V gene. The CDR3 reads CASSPRGGQGNEKLFF. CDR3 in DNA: TGTGCCAGCTCACCGCGCGGAGGGCAGGGGAATGAAAAACTGTTTTTT.

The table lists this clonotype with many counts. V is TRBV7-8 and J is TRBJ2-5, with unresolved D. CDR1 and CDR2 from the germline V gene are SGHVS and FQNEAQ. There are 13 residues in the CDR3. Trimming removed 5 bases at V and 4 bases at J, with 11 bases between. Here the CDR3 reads CASSPPMGETQYF. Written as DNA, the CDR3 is TGTGCCAGCAGCCCACCGATGGGAGAGACCCAGTACTTC.

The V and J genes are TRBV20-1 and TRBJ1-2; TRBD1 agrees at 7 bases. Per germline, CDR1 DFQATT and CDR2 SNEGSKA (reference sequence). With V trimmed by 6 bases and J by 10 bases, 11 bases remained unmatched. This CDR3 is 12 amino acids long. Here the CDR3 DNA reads TGCAGTGCCCGCGAAACAGGGGTTGACTACACCTTC. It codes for CSARETGVDYTF.

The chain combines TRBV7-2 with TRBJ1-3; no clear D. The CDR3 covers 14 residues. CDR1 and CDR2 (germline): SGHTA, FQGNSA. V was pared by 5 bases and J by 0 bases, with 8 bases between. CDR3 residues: CASSTRLSGNTIYF. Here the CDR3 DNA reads TGTGCCAGCAGCACGAGACTCTCTGGAAACACCATATATTTT. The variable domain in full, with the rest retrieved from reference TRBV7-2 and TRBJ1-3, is GAGVSQSPSNKVTEKGKDVELRCDPISGHTALYWYRQSLGQGLEFLIYFQGNSAPDKSGLPSDRFSAERTGGSVSTLTIQRTQQEDSAVYLCASSTRLSGNTIYFGEGSWLTVV.

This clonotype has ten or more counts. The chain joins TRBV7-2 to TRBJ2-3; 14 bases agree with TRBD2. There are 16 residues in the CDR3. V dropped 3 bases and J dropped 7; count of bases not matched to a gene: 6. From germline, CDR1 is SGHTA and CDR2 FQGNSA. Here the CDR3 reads CASSLTGTSGRNTQYF. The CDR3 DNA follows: TGTGCCAGCAGCTTGACCGGGACTAGCGGGAGAAATACGCAGTATTTT. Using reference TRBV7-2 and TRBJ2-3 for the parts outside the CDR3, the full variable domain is GAGVSQSPSNKVTEKGKDVELRCDPISGHTALYWYRQSLGQGLEFLIYFQGNSAPDKSGLPSDRFSAERTGGSVSTLTIQRTQQEDSAVYLCASSLTGTSGRNTQYFGPGTRLTVL.

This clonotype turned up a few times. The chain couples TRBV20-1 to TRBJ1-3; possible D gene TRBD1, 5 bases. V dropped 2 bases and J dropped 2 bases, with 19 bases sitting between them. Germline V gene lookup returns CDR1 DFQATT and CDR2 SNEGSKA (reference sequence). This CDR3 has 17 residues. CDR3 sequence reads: CSARSSLGGITGNTIYF. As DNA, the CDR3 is TGCAGTGCTAGAAGTTCGCTCGGGGGTATCACTGGAAACACCATATATTTT.

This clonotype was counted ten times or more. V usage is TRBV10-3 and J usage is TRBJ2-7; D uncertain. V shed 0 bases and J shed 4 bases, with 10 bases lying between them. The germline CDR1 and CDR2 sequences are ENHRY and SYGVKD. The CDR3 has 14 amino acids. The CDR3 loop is CAISESDMGYEQYF. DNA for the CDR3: TGTGCCATCAGTGAGTCTGACATGGGGTACGAGCAGTACTTC.

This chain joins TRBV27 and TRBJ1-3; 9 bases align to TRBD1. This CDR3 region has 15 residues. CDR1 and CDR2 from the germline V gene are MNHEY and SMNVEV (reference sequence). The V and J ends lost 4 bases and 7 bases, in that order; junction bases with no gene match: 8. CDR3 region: CASSSVGQGINTIYF. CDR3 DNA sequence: TGTGCCAGCAGTTCGGTGGGACAGGGAATCAACACCATATATTTT.

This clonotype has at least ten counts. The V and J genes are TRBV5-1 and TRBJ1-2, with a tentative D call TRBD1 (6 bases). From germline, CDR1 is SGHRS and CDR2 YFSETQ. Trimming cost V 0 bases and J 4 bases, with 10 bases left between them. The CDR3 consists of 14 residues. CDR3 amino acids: CASSLATGIYGYTF. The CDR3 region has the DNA TGCGCCAGCAGCTTGGCTACAGGGATCTATGGCTACACCTTC.